Listed here are 24 T cell receptor beta chains from one sample, sequenced in a study of CD8 T cells in ankylosing spondylitis. Overall study findings and caveats: A TCR beta motif of fewer than ten highly homologous variants appeared characteristic of ankylosing spondylitis blood.

TCRdb called the 5' RACE reads again in MiXCR, with one record for every CDR3 protein. The sample lists 350,000 or so distinct CDR3 sequences, 7% to 9% seen once, with approximately 14% in the top ten. Their antigen targets remain unknown. The sequenced material came from blood, either unsorted or a sorted T cell fraction (not recorded which). These receptors all stem from a male donor with ankylosing spondylitis.

The sample holds a few counts of this clonotype. V gene TRBV18 combines with J gene TRBJ2-1; 12 bases are a match to TRBD2. The CDR3 is 18 residues long. The ends lost 3 bases at V and 10 bases at J; junction bases unmatched: 16. Germline CDR1 and CDR2: KGHSH and LQKENI. The CDR3 nucleotides read TGTGCCAGCTCACCGCCACCTAGGGCTAGCGGGAGGGCCTGGGAGCAGTTCTTC. This sequence encodes CASSPPPRASGRAWEQFF.

This clonotype was seen repeatedly, ten times or more. The chain links TRBV11-2 to TRBJ2-7, with D maybe TRBD2 (5 bases). The CDR3 length is 12 residues. V was shortened by 2 bases and J by 5 bases, with 7 bases between the two germline ends. Germline V gene lookup returns CDR1 SGHAT and CDR2 FQNNGV. Here the CDR3 DNA reads TGTGCCAGCAGCTTAACCGGGGACGAGCAGTACTTC. Protein sequence: CASSLTGDEQYF.

This clonotype occurred a few times. The chain is built from TRBV2 and TRBJ2-7; 7 nucleotides align to TRBD1. V trimming: 6 bases; J trimming: 3 bases; junction bases outside the gene matches: 17. The germline V gene encodes CDR1 SNHLY and CDR2 FYNNEI. CDR3 length: 17 residues. The CDR3 DNA sequence: TGTGCCAGCAGGGGGCCCGCTGGGACAGCAAACCTCTACGAGCAGTACTTC. Its translation: CASRGPAGTANLYEQYF.

The chain is built from TRBV6-1 and TRBJ2-2; weak D call: TRBD2 (6 bases). The germline V gene has CDR1 MNHNS and CDR2 SASEGT. The CDR3 loop spans 15 amino acids. V lost 7 bases to trimming and J lost 6 bases, with 18 bases between them. The CDR3 coding sequence is TGTGCCAGCACGTGGCAGGGACTCCTATCCGGGGAGCTGTTTTTT. Residues: CASTWQGLLSGELFF.

This rearrangement joins TRBV3-1 to TRBJ2-7; weak D call: TRBD2 (6 bases). This CDR3 is 15 amino acids long. Germline CDR1 is LGHDT and CDR2 is YNNKEL (reference sequence). Trimming removed 0 bases from V and 4 bases from J, with 13 bases in between. In nucleotides, the CDR3 is TGTGCCAGCAGCCAAGATCGGGGGAGCCGGTACGAGCAGTACTTC. This gives the protein CASSQDRGSRYEQYF.

A few counts support this clonotype. The rearrangement links TRBV5-1 to TRBJ2-7; no reliable D call. The germline CDR1 and CDR2 sequences are SGHRS and YFSETQ. V gave up 4 bases and J gave up 4 bases, with 21 bases separating them. The length of the CDR3 is 16 residues. This CDR3 reads CASSLEAGTNAYEQYF. In DNA, the CDR3 is TGCGCCAGCAGCCTGGAAGCAGGAACGAATGCGTACGAGCAGTACTTC.

In its sample, this clonotype was seen a few times. The V gene is TRBV9, the J gene TRBJ2-1; maybe TRBD1 (5 bases). The CDR3 covers 15 residues. Germline V CDR1 and CDR2: SGDLS, YYNGEE. Between the trimmed V and J ends, which lost 4 bases and 3 bases, there was a span of 14 bases. The CDR3: CASSREAGFYNEQFF. The CDR3 DNA reads TGTGCCAGCAGCCGCGAGGCAGGGTTCTACAATGAGCAGTTCTTC.

Of note for this clonotype: The junction differs from germline at one of its ends, possibly a read error. J is TRBJ1-4 and V is TRBV27; D uncertain. CDR3 length: 14 residues. Germline V lookup: CDR1 MNHEY, CDR2 SMNVEV (reference sequence). The DNA of the CDR3 is TGTGCCAGCAGTGGCGGGGTTACTAATGAAAAACTGCTTTTT. It specifies CASSGGVTNEKLLF. The complete variable domain, with remaining parts taken from reference TRBV27 and TRBJ1-4, reads EAQVTQNPRYLITVTGKKLTVTCSQNMNHEYMSWYRQDPGLGLRQIYYSMNVEVTDKGDVPEGYKVSRKEKRNFPLILESPSPNQTSLYFCASSGGVTNEKLLFGSGTQLSVL.

This clonotype was recorded a few times. This chain uses TRBV3-1 with TRBJ2-5; TRBD1 or TRBD2 may be the D gene (5 bases each). The germline gives CDR1 LGHDT, CDR2 YNNKEL (reference sequence). The CDR3 spans 13 residues. The V gene lost 1 base and the J gene lost 6 bases, with 9 bases spanning the gap. The CDR3, as DNA: TGTGCCAGCAGCCAAGTCCCGGGACAGACCCAGTACTTC. The encoded protein is CASSQVPGQTQYF.

A few counts support this clonotype. The chain joins TRBV25-1 to TRBJ2-1, with 8 bases that match TRBD1. After removal of 2 bases from V and 6 bases from J, the junction contained 6 bases not matched to a gene. The germline CDR1 and CDR2 sequences are MGHDK and SYGVNS. The CDR3 runs 15 residues. CDR3 DNA sequence: TGTGCCAGCAGTGAACCCGGGACAGGCTTCAATGAGCAGTTCTTC. Amino acids: CASSEPGTGFNEQFF.

This chain connects TRBV27 to TRBJ2-5; 8 bases line up with TRBD2. From germline, CDR1 is MNHEY and CDR2 SMNVEV (reference sequence). V lost 4 bases, J lost 5 bases, and 9 bases stayed unmatched. The CDR3 covers 15 residues. CDR3 in DNA: TGTGCCAGCAGTTCCACCGGGACTAGTTTCGAGACCCAGTACTTC. Protein: CASSSTGTSFETQYF.

This sequence joins TRBV5-6 and TRBJ2-7; D call uncertain. V lost 4 bases, J lost 3 bases, and 11 bases lay in between. Germline V gene data show CDR1 as SGHDT and CDR2 as YYEEEE. The CDR3 is made up of 13 amino acids. Here the CDR3 reads CASSLGLFYEQYF. CDR3 coding DNA: TGTGCCAGCAGCCTGGGCCTCTTCTACGAGCAGTACTTC.

This clonotype was seen a handful of times. The chain couples TRBV29-1 to TRBJ2-1, with 10 bases fitting TRBD2. The V gene's germline CDR1 is SQVTM and CDR2 ANQGSEA. After removal of 0 bases from V and 8 bases from J, the junction contained 10 bases not matched to a gene. This CDR3 spans 16 amino acids. CDR3 in amino acids: CSVEDPLAGVDDEQFF. In DNA, the CDR3 is TGCAGCGTTGAAGACCCGCTAGCGGGAGTAGACGATGAGCAGTTCTTC.

This clonotype was counted at least ten times. A junction end diverges from the germline sequence, so it may reflect a read error. CDR3 loop: CASSTGTYNEQFF. The DNA of the CDR3 is TGTGCCAGCAGTACCGGGACGTACAATGAGCAGTTCTTC. The V and J genes are TRBV5-1 and TRBJ2-1; D may correspond to TRBD1 or TRBD2 (5 bases each). This CDR3 contains 13 residues. Looked up from germline, CDR1 is SGHRS and CDR2 is YFSETQ.

This clonotype showed up just a few times. The chain employs TRBV7-2 and TRBJ2-4, with 7 bases matching TRBD1. The germline V gene has CDR1 SGHTA and CDR2 FQGNSA. The CDR3 spans 16 residues. Trimming at V came to 4 bases and at J to 0 bases, leaving 6 bases not matched to a gene. CDR3 bases: TGTGCCAGCAGCTCCCCGACAGGGCTAGCCAAAAACATTCAGTACTTC. Protein sequence: CASSSPTGLAKNIQYF.

This clonotype was counted ten times or more. This chain uses TRBV25-1 with TRBJ2-1, with 13 bases matching TRBD2. The length of the CDR3 is 14 residues. Trimming cost V 5 bases and J 9 bases; bases outside gene matches: 4. Germline values: CDR1 MGHDK, CDR2 SYGVNS. CDR3 bases: TGTGCCAGCAGTACTAGCGGGAGGGCCACTGAGCAGTTCTTC. Translating it yields CASSTSGRATEQFF.

V and J are TRBV2 and TRBJ2-3, with a tentative D call TRBD2 (6 bases). V was shortened by 6 bases and J by 5 bases, with 21 bases between the two germline ends. This CDR3 spans 16 amino acids. From germline, CDR1 is SNHLY and CDR2 FYNNEI. CDR3 amino acids: CASSTTLVGRIDTQYF. The CDR3 bases are TGTGCCAGCAGCACTACACTAGTCGGGAGAATAGATACGCAGTATTTT.

This clonotype appeared a few times. V usage is TRBV5-1 and J usage is TRBJ2-7; D ambiguous. This CDR3 is built from 14 residues. Germline V gene data show CDR1 as SGHRS and CDR2 as YFSETQ. V lost 0 bases and J lost 0, with 7 bases in between. Here the CDR3 DNA reads TGCGCCAGCAGCTTGGATGCCACCTCCTACGAGCAGTACTTC. Translating gives CASSLDATSYEQYF.

There are many counts of this clonotype. The chain joins TRBV5-6 to TRBJ2-7, with D perhaps TRBD2 (5 bases). The CDR3 is 16 residues long. Germline assignment: CDR1 SGHDT and CDR2 YYEEEE. The V end lost 4 bases, the J end lost 6 bases, and 23 bases lay between the germline ends. CDR3 sequence: CASSTPVDLDFPEQYF. The CDR3 DNA reads as TGTGCCAGCAGCACACCGGTGGACTTAGATTTCCCCGAGCAGTACTTC. The entire variable domain, with the rest obtained from reference TRBV5-6 and TRBJ2-7, is as follows: DAGVTQSPTHLIKTRGQQVTLRCSPKSGHDTVSWYQQALGQGPQFIFQYYEEEERQRGNFPDRFSGHQFPNYSSELNVNALLLGDSALYLCASSTPVDLDFPEQYFGPGTRLTVT.

This clonotype was seen repeatedly, ten times or more. The V and J genes are TRBV5-5 and TRBJ1-5; D is ambiguous. This CDR3 is 14 amino acids long. With 0 bases removed from V and 4 bases from J, the gap between germline ends came to 8 bases. The germline V gene encodes CDR1 SGHKS and CDR2 YYEKEE (reference sequence). CDR3: CASSLGGINQPQHF. CDR3 DNA: TGTGCCAGCAGCTTGGGAGGGATTAATCAGCCCCAGCATTTT.

J is TRBJ1-1 and V is TRBV7-2; the D is unclear. The V gene lost 1 base and the J gene lost 4 bases, with 16 bases spanning the gap. The V gene's germline CDR1 is SGHTA and CDR2 FQGNSA. The CDR3 spans 16 residues. The CDR3: CASSLGPVSVSTEAFF. The CDR3 nucleotides are TGTGCCAGCAGCTTAGGTCCGGTGTCAGTCAGCACTGAAGCTTTCTTT.

The rearrangement links TRBV7-9 to TRBJ2-2, with D possibly being TRBD1 (6 bases). CDR3 length: 15 residues. The germline V and J ends were trimmed by 5 bases and 2 bases, with 12 bases remaining between them. Germline lookup yields CDR1 SEHNR and CDR2 FQNEAQ (reference sequence). CDR3 sequence reads: CASSIQGFNTGELFF. The CDR3 DNA reads TGTGCCAGCAGCATACAGGGTTTTAACACCGGGGAGCTGTTTTTT.

The CDR3 here is CASSLGVGREGNQPQHF. The CDR3, as DNA: TGTGCCAGCAGTTTAGGGGTTGGCAGGGAGGGCAATCAGCCCCAGCATTTT. The genes are TRBV12-3 or TRBV12-4 and TRBJ1-5; D is perhaps TRBD1 (5 bases). This CDR3 has 17 residues. V gave up 1 base and J gave up 2 bases, with 15 bases separating them.

This chain connects TRBV5-1 to TRBJ2-7, with D tentatively TRBD1 (8 bases). V lost 0 bases and J lost 5, with 18 bases in between. This CDR3 is 16 amino acids long. In germline, CDR1 is SGHRS, CDR2 YFSETQ. CDR3 in DNA: TGCGCCAGCAGCTTGGGGGACAGGACTAGGTCCGACGAGCAGTACTTC. As protein: CASSLGDRTRSDEQYF.